Described below is a single T cell receptor (beta chain) sequence and its context. It has no known antigen specificity. No qualities accompany the bases; no much larger clone lies one base away. Its CDR3 holds 13 amino acids, cysteine through phenylalanine. The DNA shown is the 39-base CDR3, in frame from base 1. Taken from the germline V gene (reference sequence), the CDR1 and CDR2 loops are LNHNV and YYDKDF. V was cut back by 8 bases and J by 5 bases, leaving a gap of 15 bases between them. This sample was included in a study of blood T cell repertoires in COVID-19 (dated by TCRdb to 2019 to 2021). Looking at the study overall: Samples from collaborators originated in the United States, Italy and Spain and spanned both the acute and convalescent phases of COVID-19. Subjects who had been exposed to COVID-19, were actively infected with it, or had recovered from it provided the deeply sampled blood TCRbeta repertoires that made up the dataset. The prospective study material was composed of cDNA or gDNA derived from T cells, B-cell-depleted T cells, or PBMCs. HLA class I and class II types, where available, came from metadata supplied by the sample provider rather than from assay-based typing. Sample metadata almost always included a de-identified subject ID, COVID-19 status, age in years and sex. A freely available public database, intended as a resource for researchers studying the immune response to SARS-CoV-2, is where the repertoires were released. Samples were obtained from the ongoing ImmuneRACE study (first 160 participants) and from over a thousand subjects provided by 6 global collaborators. General study outcomes and caveats: The amount of clinical and demographic metadata varied by source and participant and was provided uncurated.

Collaborating institutions collected whole blood in K2EDTA tubes following their own protocols. For TCRbeta analysis, collaborator samples were shipped as frozen whole blood, as isolated PBMCs, or as DNA extracted from either sample type. TCRbeta CDR3 regions were amplified from genomic DNA by means of the immunoSEQ Assay, a bias-controlled multiplex PCR. The source study handled its data this way. The number of nucleated cells in each sample was estimated from the amplification of reference gene primers within the assay. Sequence reads were collapsed and filtered to measure the absolute abundance of every unique TCRbeta CDR3 rearrangement. For each sample, productive Simpson clonality was calculated as the square root of Simpson's diversity index across productive rearrangements. TCRdb retrieved this table from immuneACCESS and kept in-frame rearrangements only. Not all clones are present; in checked studies, unresolved V genes account for under half, and no reason is known for the remainder. V and J calls and clone size are given by that table; D and trimming were obtained from the DNA. The table for this sample lists about 50,000 clones; approximately 87% of them were counted only once. Less than 6.5% of the sample rests with the top ten.

The chain links TRBV15 with TRBJ1-2, with a weak D call of TRBD1 (6 bases match). The sequencing sample was made of peripheral blood. The TCR was taken from an older woman with acute or convalescent COVID-19. DNA sequence: TGTGCCACCGGGGGAGGGGGATATTATGGCTACACCTTC. Its product reads: CATGGGGYYGYTF.